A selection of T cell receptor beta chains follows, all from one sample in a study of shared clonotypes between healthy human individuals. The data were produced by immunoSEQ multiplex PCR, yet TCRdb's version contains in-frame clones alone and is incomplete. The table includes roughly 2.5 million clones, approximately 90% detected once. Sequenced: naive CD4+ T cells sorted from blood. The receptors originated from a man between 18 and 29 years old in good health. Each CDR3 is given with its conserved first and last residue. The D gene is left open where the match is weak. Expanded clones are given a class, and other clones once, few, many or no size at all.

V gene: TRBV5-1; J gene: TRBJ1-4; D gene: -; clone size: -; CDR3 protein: CASSLPSGTPNEKLFF; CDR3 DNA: TGCGCCAGCAGCCTCCCCTCCGGGACACCTAATGAAAAACTGTTTTTT
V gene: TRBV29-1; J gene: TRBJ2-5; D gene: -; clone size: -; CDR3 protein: CSVRRGIQETQYF; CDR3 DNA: TGCAGCGTCCGCCGAGGTATCCAAGAGACCCAGTACTTC
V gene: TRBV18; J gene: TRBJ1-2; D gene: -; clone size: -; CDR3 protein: CASSPPRARGHTFNYGYTF; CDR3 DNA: TGTGCCAGCTCACCACCGCGGGCCAGGGGACATACCTTTAACTATGGCTACACCTTC
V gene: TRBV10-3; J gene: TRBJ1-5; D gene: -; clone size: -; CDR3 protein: CAIMRTPTGNQPQHF; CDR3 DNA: TGTGCCATCATGAGGACCCCGACGGGCAATCAGCCCCAGCATTTT
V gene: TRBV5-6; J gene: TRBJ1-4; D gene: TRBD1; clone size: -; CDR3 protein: CASSKGQGRFNEKLFF; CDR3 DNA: TGTGCCAGCAGCAAGGGACAGGGAAGGTTTAATGAAAAACTGTTTTTT
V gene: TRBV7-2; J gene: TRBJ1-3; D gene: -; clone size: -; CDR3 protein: CASSSSQGKIGNTIYF; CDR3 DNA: TGTGCCAGCAGCTCATCACAGGGAAAGATTGGAAACACCATATATTTT
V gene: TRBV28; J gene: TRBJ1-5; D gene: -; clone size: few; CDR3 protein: CASRLLRDQPQHF; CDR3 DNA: TGTGCCAGCAGACTGCTCCGGGATCAGCCCCAGCATTTT
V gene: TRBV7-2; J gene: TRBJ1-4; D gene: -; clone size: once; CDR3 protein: CASSLGAGANEKLFF; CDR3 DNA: TGTGCCAGCAGCTTAGGGGCAGGGGCTAATGAAAAACTGTTTTTT
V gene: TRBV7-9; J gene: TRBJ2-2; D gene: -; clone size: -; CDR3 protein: CASSPVRTTNTGELFF; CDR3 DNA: TGTGCCAGCAGCCCCGTAAGGACGACGAACACCGGGGAGCTGTTTTTT
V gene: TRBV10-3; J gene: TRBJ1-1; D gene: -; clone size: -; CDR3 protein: CAIRTGPGVLEAFF; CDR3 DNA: TGTGCCATCCGAACAGGGCCAGGCGTTCTAGAAGCTTTCTTT
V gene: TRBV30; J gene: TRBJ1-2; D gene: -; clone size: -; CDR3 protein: CAWSSYRVSAYGYTF; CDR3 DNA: TGTGCCTGGAGTAGCTACAGGGTCTCTGCCTATGGCTACACCTTC
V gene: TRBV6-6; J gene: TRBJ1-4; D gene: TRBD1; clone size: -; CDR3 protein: CASSYSGTGGMELFF; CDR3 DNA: TGTGCCAGCAGTTACTCCGGGACAGGGGGAATGGAACTGTTTTTT
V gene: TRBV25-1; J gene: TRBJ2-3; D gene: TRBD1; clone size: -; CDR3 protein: CASSVQGLSTDTQYF; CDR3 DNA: TGTGCCAGCAGTGTACAGGGGCTAAGCACAGATACGCAGTATTTT
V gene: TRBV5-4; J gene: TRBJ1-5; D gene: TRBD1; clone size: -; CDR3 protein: CASSLTGGSASNQPQHF; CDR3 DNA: TGTGCCAGCAGCTTGACAGGGGGTTCCGCCAGCAATCAGCCCCAGCATTTT
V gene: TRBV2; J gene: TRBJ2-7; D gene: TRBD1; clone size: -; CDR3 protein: CAYSTGIKYEQYF; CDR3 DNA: TGTGCCTACTCGACAGGGATTAAATACGAGCAGTACTTC
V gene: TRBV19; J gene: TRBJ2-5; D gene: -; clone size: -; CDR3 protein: CASSLQETQYF; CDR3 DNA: TGTGCCAGTAGTCTACAGGAGACCCAGTACTTC
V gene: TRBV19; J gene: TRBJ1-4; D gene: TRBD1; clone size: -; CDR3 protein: CASSPNRGEKLFF; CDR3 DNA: TGTGCCAGTAGTCCAAACAGGGGAGAAAAACTGTTTTTT
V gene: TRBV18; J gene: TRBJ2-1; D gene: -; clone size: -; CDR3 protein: CASSPPAHNEQFF; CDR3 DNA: TGTGCCAGCTCACCCCCGGCCCACAATGAGCAGTTCTTC
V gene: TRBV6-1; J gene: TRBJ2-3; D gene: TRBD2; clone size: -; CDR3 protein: CASKESPSGADTQYF; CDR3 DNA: TGTGCCAGCAAGGAGAGCCCTAGCGGGGCAGATACGCAGTATTTT
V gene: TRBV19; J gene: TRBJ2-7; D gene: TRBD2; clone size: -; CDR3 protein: CASRTSGSYEQYF; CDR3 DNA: TGTGCCAGCCGGACTAGCGGATCCTACGAGCAGTACTTC
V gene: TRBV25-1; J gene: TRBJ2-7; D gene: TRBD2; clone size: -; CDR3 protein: CASSELSGGEGYEQYF; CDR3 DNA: TGTGCCAGCAGTGAATTGAGTGGGGGGGAGGGCTACGAGCAGTACTTC
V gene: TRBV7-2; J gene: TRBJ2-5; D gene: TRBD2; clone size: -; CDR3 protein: CASSLTRLAGHLGETQYF; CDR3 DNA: TGTGCCAGCAGCCTTACAAGGCTAGCGGGACATTTAGGAGAGACCCAGTACTTC
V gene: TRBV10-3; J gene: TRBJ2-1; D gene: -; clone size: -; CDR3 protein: CAISDKPAAGYNEQFF; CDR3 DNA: TGTGCCATCAGTGACAAGCCGGCGGCGGGTTACAATGAGCAGTTCTTC
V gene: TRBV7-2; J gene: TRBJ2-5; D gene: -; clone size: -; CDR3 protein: CASSPYSETQYF; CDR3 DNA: TGTGCCAGCAGCCCATACTCGGAGACCCAGTACTTC
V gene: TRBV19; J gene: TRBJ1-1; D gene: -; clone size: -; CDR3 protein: CASIGGWGNTEAFF; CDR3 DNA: TGTGCCAGTATTGGGGGGTGGGGAAACACTGAAGCTTTCTTT
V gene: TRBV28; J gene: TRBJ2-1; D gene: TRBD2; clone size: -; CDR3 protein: CASSPTSGDDNEQFF; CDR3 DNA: TGTGCCAGCAGTCCCACTAGCGGGGATGACAATGAGCAGTTCTTC
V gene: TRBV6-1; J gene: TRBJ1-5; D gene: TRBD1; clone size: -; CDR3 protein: CASSDRENQPQHF; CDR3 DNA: TGTGCCAGCAGCGACAGGGAAAATCAGCCCCAGCATTTT
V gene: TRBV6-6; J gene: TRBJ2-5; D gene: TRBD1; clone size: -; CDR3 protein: CASRFYRDSETQYF; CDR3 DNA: TGTGCCAGCAGATTCTACCGGGACAGCGAGACCCAGTACTTC
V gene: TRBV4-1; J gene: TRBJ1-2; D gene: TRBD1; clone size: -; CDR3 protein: CASSQPTGQGNYGYTF; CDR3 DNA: TGCGCCAGCAGCCAGCCGACGGGACAGGGGAACTATGGCTACACCTTC
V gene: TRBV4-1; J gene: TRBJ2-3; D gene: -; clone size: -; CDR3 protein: CASSPGGRRTDTQYF; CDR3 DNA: TGCGCCAGCAGCCCAGGCGGGCGCCGGACAGATACGCAGTATTTT
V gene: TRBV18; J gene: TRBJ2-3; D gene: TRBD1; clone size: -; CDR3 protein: CASSAPGQPITDTQYF; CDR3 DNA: TGTGCCAGCTCAGCCCCGGGACAGCCTATCACAGATACGCAGTATTTT
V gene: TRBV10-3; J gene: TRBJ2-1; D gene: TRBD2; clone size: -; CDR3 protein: CAISESPAGASYNEQFF; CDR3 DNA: TGTGCCATCAGTGAGTCGCCAGCGGGGGCCTCCTACAATGAGCAGTTCTTC